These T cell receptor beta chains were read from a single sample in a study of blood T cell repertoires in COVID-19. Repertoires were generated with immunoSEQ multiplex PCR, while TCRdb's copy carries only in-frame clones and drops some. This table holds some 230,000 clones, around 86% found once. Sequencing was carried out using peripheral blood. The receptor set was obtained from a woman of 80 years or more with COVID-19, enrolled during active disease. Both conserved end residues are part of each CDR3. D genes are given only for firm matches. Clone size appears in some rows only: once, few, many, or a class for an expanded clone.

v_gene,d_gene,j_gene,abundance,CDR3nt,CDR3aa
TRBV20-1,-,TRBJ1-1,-,TGCAGTGCTCCGACTGGCACTGAAGCTTTCTTT,CSAPTGTEAFF
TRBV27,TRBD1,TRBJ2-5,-,TGTGCCAGCAGTCAAGGGGGGACAGGGCGCCAAGAGACCCAGTACTTC,CASSQGGTGRQETQYF
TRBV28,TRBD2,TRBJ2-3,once,TGTGCCAGCAGTGCCGTAGCGGGAGACACAGATACGCAGTATTTT,CASSAVAGDTDTQYF
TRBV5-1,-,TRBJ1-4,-,TGCGCCAGCAGCTTCGGGGAAACTAATGAAAAACTGTTTTTT,CASSFGETNEKLFF
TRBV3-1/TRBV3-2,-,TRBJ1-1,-,TGTGCCAGCAGCCGTTCGGGACAGAACACTGAAGCTTTCTTT,CASSRSGQNTEAFF
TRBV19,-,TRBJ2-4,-,TGTGCCAGTAGTATTGGCAGGGGAAACATTCAGTACTTC,CASSIGRGNIQYF
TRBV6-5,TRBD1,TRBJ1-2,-,TGTGCCAGCAAACCCTCCGGGACAGCGGAAGTCGGCTACACCTTC,CASKPSGTAEVGYTF
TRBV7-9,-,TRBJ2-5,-,TGTGCCAGCAGTAGGACAAACGAAGAGACCCAGTACTTC,CASSRTNEETQYF
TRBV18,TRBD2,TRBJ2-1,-,TGTGCCAGCTCACCACGTGCGGGAGAGGGTGAGCAGTTCTTC,CASSPRAGEGEQFF
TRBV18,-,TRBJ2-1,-,TGTGCCAGCTCAGTCACAGGGAACAATGAGCAGTTCTTC,CASSVTGNNEQFF
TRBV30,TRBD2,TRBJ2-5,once,TGTGCCTGGAGTGTGGGATGGCTAGCGGGGACCAAAGAGACCCAGTACTTC,CAWSVGWLAGTKETQYF
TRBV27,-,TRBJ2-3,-,TGTGCCAGCAGTTCCCGGGGTCTAATTCGCGCAGATACGCAGTATTTT,CASSSRGLIRADTQYF
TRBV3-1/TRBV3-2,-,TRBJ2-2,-,TGTGCCAGCAGCCAAAACCTGGACTACGCCGGGGAGCTGTTTTTT,CASSQNLDYAGELFF
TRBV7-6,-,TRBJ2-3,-,TGTGCCAGCAGCTTAGTTATCACAGATACGCAGTATTTT,CASSLVITDTQYF
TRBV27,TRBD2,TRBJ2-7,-,TGTGCCAGCAGGAAGGGACTAGCGGGGGTTTCCTACGAGCAGTACTTC,CASRKGLAGVSYEQYF
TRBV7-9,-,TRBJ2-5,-,TGTGCCAGCAGTTCTAAAGGACAGTCAGAAGAGACCCAGTACTTC,CASSSKGQSEETQYF
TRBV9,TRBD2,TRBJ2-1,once,TGTGCCAGCAGCGCGGGACTAGCGGGGGTTCCCTCCTACAATGAGCAGTTCTTC,CASSAGLAGVPSYNEQFF
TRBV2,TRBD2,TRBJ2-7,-,TGTGCCAGCAGGAGCGGGAGTGGGTACGAGCAGTACTTC,CASRSGSGYEQYF
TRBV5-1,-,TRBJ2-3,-,TGCGCCAGCAGCTTAGGGGACAACGCGGCGGCGGATACGCAGTATTTT,CASSLGDNAAADTQYF
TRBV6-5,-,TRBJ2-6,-,TGTGCCAGCAGAACCGGGACTTCTGGGGCCAACGTCCTGACTTTC,CASRTGTSGANVLTF
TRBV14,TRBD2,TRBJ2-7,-,TGTGCCAGCAGCCGGGGACTAGCGGTCTACGAGCAGTACTTC,CASSRGLAVYEQYF
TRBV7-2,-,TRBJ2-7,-,TGTGCCAGCAGCCCGCAGGGGACGTACTACGAGCAGTACTTC,CASSPQGTYYEQYF
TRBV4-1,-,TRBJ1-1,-,TGCGCCAGCAGCCAAGCCGACTTAAGGAACACTGAAGCTTTCTTT,CASSQADLRNTEAFF
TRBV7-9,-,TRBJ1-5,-,TGTGCCAGCAGCTTCTCTCAGGGGAATCAGCCCCAGCATTTT,CASSFSQGNQPQHF
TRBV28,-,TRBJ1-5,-,TGTGCCAGCAGCCTCCCAAGTGCAGGGGTTGGGTTACAGCCCCAGCATTTT,CASSLPSAGVGLQPQHF
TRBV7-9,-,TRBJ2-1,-,TGTGCCAGCAGCTTGTCCCCGGCGGGCGGCGTGGGCAATGAGCAGTTCTTC,CASSLSPAGGVGNEQFF
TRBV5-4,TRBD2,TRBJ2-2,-,TGTGCCACCACTAGCGGGGGGAAGACCGGGGAGCTGTTTTTT,CATTSGGKTGELFF
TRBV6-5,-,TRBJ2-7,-,TGTGCCAGCAGTTACCGGGGAGTCCAAACTTACGAGCAGTACTTC,CASSYRGVQTYEQYF
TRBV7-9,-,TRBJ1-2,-,TGTGCCAGCAGCCGACAGACTTCTAACTATGGCTACACCTTC,CASSRQTSNYGYTF
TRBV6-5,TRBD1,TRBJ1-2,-,TGTGCCAGCAGAACCGGGACAGGGGGAGGGGCCTTC,CASRTGTGGGAF
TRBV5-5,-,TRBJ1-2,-,TGTGCCAGCAGCTTGGGCGAGGGAGGGGACTATGGCTACACCTTC,CASSLGEGGDYGYTF
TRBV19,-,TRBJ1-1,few,TGTGCCAGTAGTGGGGAGCACCTCGAAGCTTTCTTT,CASSGEHLEAFF
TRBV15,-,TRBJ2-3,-,TGTGCCACCAGCAGGGAAACAGGAGTAGATACGCAGTATTTT,CATSRETGVDTQYF
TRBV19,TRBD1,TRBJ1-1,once,TGTGCCAGTAGTAGAGGACAGGGGAACACTGAAGCTTTCTTT,CASSRGQGNTEAFF
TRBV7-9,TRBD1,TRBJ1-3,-,TGTGCCAGCAGCTTCGGGACAGGGGCTGGAAACACCATATATTTT,CASSFGTGAGNTIYF
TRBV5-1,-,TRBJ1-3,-,TGCGCCAGCAGCTTGGCCGGCGGATCCTCTGGAAACACCATATATTTT,CASSLAGGSSGNTIYF
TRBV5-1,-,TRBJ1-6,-,TGCGCCAGCAGCTTGGGAAGGGGAAACCCCTATAATTCACCCCTCCACTTT,CASSLGRGNPYNSPLHF
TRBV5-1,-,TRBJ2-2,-,TGCGCCAGCAGCTTGGTAGACTCCGGGGAGCTGTTTTTT,CASSLVDSGELFF
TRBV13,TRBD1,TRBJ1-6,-,TGTGCCAGCAGCCCCGGGACAGGCTCCTATAATTCACCCCTCCACTTT,CASSPGTGSYNSPLHF
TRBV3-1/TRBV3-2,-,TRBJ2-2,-,TGTGCCAGCAGCCGGATGGTCGAGAGGGGGGAGCTGTTTTTT,CASSRMVERGELFF
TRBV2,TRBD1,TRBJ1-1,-,TGTGCCAGCTCGGGACAGGGAAGGACTGAAGCTTTCTTT,CASSGQGRTEAFF
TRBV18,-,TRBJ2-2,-,TGTGCCAGCTCACCACTCTCCGGTGGGAACACCGGGGAGCTGTTTTTT,CASSPLSGGNTGELFF
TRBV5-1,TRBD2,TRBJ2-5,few,TGCGCCAGCAGCTTGGTTCTAGCGGGGGGCGAGACCCAGTACTTC,CASSLVLAGGETQYF
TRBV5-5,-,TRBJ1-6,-,TGTGCCAGCGGTGAGGGACTGCTTAATTCACCCCTCCACTTT,CASGEGLLNSPLHF